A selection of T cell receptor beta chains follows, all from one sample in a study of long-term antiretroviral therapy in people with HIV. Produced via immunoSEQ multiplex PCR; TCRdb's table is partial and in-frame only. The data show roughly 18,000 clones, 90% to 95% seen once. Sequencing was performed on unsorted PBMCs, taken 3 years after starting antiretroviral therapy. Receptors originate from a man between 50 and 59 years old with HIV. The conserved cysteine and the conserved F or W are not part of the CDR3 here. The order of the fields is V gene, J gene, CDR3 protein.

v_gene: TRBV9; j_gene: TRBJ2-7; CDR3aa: ASSATGGPYEQY
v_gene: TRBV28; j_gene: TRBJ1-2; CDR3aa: ASSSARGGIVANYGYT
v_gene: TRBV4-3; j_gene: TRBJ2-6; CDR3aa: ASSQAQGAVGANVLT
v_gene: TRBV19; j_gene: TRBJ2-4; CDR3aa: ATYGDLAKNIQY
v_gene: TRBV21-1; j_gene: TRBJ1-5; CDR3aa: ASSKGTGQTLNGNQPQH
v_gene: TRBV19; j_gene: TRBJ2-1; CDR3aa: VPVDYPFKQF
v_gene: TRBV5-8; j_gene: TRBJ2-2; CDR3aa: ASSRDNTGELF
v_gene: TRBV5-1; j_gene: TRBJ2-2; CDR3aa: ASSLVLLAGGDTGELF
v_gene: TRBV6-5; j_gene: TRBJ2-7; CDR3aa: ASSTDRGYEQY
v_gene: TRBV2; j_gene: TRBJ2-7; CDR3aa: ASSEALAGGLYEQY
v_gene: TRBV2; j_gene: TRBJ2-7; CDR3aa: ASSDSGGPYEQY
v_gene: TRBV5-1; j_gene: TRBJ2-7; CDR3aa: ASSWGQGLYEQY
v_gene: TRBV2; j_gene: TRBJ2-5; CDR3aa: ASTSGGRETQY
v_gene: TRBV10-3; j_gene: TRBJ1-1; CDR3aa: AIADNTEAF
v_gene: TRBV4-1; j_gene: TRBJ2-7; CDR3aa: ASSQDAGGYEQY
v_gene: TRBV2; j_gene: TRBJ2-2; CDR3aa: ASSTGGGELF
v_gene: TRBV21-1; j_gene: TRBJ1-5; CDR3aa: ASSKPGGGNQPQH
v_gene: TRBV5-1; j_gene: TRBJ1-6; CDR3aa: ASSEDRDSPLH
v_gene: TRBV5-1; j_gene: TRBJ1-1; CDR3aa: ASSLVAGGSTEAF
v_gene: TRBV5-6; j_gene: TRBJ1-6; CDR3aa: ASSPGSYNSPLH